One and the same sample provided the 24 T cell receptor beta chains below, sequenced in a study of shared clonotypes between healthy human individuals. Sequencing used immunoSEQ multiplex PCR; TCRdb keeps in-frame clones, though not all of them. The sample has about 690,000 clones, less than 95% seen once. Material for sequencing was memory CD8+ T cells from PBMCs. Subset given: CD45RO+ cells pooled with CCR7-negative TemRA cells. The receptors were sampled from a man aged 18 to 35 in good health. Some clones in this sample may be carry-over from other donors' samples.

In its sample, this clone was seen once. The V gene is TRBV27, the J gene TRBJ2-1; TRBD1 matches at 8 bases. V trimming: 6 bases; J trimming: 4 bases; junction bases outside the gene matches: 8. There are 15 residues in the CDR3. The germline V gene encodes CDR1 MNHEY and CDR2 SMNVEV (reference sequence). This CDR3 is CASSPDRGKYNEQFF. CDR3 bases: TGTGCCAGCAGCCCAGACAGGGGAAAGTACAATGAGCAGTTCTTC.

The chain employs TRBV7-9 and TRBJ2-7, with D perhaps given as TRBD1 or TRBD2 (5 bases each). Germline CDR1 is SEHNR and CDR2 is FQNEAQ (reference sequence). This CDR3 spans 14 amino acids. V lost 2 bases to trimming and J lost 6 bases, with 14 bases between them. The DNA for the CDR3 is TGTGCCAGCAGCTTAAGAGGGGCCGGATTCGAGCAGTACTTC. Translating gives CASSLRGAGFEQYF. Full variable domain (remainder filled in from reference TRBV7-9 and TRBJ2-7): DTGVSQNPRHKITKRGQNVTFRCDPISEHNRLYWYRQTLGQGPEFLTYFQNEAQLEKSRLLSDRFSAERPKGSFSTLEIQRTEQGDSAMYLCASSLRGAGFEQYFGPGTRLTVT.

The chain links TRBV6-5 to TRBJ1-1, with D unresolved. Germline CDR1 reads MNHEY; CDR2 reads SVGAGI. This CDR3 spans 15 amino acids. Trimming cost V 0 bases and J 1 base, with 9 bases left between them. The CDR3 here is CASSYSVGENTEAFF. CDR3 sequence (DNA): TGTGCCAGCAGTTACTCGGTGGGTGAGAACACTGAAGCTTTCTTT.

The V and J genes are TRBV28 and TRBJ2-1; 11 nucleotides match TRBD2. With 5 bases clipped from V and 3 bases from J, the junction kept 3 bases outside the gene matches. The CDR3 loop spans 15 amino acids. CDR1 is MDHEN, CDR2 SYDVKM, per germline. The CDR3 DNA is TGTGCCAGCAGTCCGGGGACTAGCGGCTACAATGAGCAGTTCTTC. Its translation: CASSPGTSGYNEQFF.

The CDR3 nucleotides are TGTGCCAGCAGCGCGAATGTCCAGGGGTCGGAGAGCTATGGCTACACCTTC. This translates into CASSANVQGSESYGYTF. V gene TRBV9 combines with J gene TRBJ1-2; maybe TRBD1 (6 bases). Germline V CDR1 and CDR2: SGDLS, YYNGEE. The CDR3 covers 17 residues. With 3 bases removed from V and 4 bases from J, the gap between germline ends came to 22 bases. Combining the CDR3 with reference TRBV9 and TRBJ1-2 gives the whole variable domain DSGVTQTPKHLITATGQRVTLRCSPRSGDLSVYWYQQSLDQGLQFLIQYYNGEERAKGNILERFSAQQFPDLHSELNLSSLELGDSALYFCASSANVQGSESYGYTFGSGTRLTVV.

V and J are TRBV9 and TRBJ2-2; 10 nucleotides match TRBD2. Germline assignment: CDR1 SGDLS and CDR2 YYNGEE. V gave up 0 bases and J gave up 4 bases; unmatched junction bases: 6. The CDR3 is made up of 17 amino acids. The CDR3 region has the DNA TGTGCCAGCAGCGTAGAAGCTAGCGGGAGCAGCACCGGGGAGCTGTTTTTT. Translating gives CASSVEASGSSTGELFF. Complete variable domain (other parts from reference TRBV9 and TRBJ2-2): DSGVTQTPKHLITATGQRVTLRCSPRSGDLSVYWYQQSLDQGLQFLIQYYNGEERAKGNILERFSAQQFPDLHSELNLSSLELGDSALYFCASSVEASGSSTGELFFGEGSRLTVL.

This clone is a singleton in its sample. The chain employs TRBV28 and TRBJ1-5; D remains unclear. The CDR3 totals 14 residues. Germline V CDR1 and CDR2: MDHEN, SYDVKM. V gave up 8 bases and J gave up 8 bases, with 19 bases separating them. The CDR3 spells CASLRAWIGEPQHF. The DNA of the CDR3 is TGTGCCAGCCTTAGGGCCTGGATAGGTGAGCCCCAGCATTTT.

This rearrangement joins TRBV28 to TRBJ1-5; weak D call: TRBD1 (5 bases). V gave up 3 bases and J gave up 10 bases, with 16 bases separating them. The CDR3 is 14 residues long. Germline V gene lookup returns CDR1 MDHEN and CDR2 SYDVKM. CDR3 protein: CASSFAPGEEPQHF. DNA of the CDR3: TGTGCCAGCAGTTTTGCTCCGGGGGAGGAACCCCAGCATTTT.

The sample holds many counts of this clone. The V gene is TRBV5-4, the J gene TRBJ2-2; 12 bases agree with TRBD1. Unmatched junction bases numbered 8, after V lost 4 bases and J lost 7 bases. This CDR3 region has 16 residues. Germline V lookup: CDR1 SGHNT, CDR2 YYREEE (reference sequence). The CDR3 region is CASSRPGQGANGELFF. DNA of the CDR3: TGTGCCAGCAGCCGCCCGGGACAGGGGGCTAACGGGGAGCTGTTTTTT.

The CDR3 loop is CASTPTGGRTGTDTQYF. The CDR3 DNA reads TGTGCCAGCACTCCGACAGGGGGAAGGACAGGCACAGATACGCAGTATTTT. The chain is built from TRBV27 and TRBJ2-3; the match to TRBD1 covers 9 bases. The CDR3 length is 17 residues. Losses at the gene ends were 7 bases for V and 1 base for J; bases not matched to a gene: 12. Germline CDR1 reads MNHEY; CDR2 reads SMNVEV (reference sequence).

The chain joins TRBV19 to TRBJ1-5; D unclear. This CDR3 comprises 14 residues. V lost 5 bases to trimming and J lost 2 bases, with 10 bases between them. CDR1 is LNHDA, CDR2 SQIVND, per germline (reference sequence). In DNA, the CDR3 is TGTGCCAGTAGTGTTGCGATCCGCAATCAGCCCCAGCATTTT. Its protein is CASSVAIRNQPQHF.

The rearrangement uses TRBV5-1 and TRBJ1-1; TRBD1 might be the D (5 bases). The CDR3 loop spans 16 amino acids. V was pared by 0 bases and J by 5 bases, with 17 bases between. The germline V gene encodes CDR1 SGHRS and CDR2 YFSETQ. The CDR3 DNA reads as TGCGCCAGCAGCTTGGAGGGCCAGGGATTTTATACTGAAGCTTTCTTT. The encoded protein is CASSLEGQGFYTEAFF. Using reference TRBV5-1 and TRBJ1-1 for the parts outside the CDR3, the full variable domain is KAGVTQTPRYLIKTRGQQVTLSCSPISGHRSVSWYQQTPGQGLQFLFEYFSETQRNKGNFPGRFSGRQFSNSRSEMNVSTLELGDSALYLCASSLEGQGFYTEAFFGQGTRLTVV.

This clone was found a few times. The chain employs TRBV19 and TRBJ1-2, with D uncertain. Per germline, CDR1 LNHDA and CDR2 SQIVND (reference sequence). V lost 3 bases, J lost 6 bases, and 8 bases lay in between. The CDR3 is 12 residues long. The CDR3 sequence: CASSIGHNGYTF. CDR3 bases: TGTGCCAGTAGTATCGGCCATAATGGCTACACCTTC. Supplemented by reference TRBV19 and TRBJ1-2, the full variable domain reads DGGITQSPKYLFRKEGQNVTLSCEQNLNHDAMYWYRQDPGQGLRLIYYSQIVNDFQKGDIAEGYSVSREKKESFPLTVTSAQKNPTAFYLCASSIGHNGYTFGSGTRLTVV.

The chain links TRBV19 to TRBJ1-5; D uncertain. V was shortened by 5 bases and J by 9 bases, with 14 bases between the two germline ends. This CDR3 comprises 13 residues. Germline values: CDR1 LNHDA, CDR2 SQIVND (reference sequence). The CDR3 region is CASSDLPRWPQHF. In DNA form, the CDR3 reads TGTGCCAGTAGTGATCTCCCCCGATGGCCCCAGCATTTT.

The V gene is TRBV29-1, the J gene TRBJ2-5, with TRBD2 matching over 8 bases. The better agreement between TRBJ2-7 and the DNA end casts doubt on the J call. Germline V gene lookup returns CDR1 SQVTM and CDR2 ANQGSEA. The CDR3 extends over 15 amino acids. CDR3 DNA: TGCAGCGTTCGAATTAGCGGGAAAATCACCTACGAGCAGTACTTC. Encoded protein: CSVRISGKITYEQYF.

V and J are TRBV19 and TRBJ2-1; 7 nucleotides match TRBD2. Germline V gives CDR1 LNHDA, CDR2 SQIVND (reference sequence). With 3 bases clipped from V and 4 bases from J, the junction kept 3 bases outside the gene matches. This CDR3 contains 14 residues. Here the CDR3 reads CASSMLAEYNEQFF. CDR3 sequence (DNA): TGTGCCAGTAGTATGCTAGCGGAGTACAATGAGCAGTTCTTC.

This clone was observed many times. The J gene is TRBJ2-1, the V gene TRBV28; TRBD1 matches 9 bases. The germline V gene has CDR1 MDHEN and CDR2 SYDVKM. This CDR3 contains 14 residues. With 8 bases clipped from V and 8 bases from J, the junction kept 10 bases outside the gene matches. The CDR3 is CASRDRALFDEQFF. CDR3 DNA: TGTGCCAGCCGGGACAGGGCCCTCTTCGATGAGCAGTTCTTC.

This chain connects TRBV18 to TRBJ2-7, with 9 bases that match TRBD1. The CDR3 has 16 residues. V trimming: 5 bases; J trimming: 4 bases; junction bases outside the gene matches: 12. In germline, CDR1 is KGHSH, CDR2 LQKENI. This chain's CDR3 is CASSSYRGQIRYEQYF. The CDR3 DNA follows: TGTGCCAGCTCATCCTACAGGGGGCAAATAAGGTACGAGCAGTACTTC.

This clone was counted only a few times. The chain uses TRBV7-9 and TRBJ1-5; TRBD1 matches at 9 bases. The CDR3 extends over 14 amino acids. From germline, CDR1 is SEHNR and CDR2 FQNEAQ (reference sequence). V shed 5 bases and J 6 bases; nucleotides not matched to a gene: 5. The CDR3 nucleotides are TGTGCCAGCAGCGTACAGGGGGCGGGTCAGCCCCAGCATTTT. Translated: CASSVQGAGQPQHF.

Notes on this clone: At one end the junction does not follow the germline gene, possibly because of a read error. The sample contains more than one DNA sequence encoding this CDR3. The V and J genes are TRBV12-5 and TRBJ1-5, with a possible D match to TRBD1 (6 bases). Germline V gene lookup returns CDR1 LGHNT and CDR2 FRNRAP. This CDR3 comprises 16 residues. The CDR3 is CASGLAITGTGQPQHF. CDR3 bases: TGTGCTAGTGGCTTGGCAATTACAGGGACGGGTCAGCCCCAGCATTTT.

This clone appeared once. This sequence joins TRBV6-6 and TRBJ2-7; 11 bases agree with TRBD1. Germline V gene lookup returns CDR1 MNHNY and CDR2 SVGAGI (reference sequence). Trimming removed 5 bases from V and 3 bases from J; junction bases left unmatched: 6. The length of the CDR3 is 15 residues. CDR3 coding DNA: TGTGCCAGCAGTCCTCCGGGGACAGGGGGCTACGAGCAGTACTTC. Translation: CASSPPGTGGYEQYF.

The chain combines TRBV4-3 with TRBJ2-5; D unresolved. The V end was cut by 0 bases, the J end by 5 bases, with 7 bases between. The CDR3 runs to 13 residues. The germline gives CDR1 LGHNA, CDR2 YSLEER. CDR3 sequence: CASSQDLEETQYF. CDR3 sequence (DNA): TGCGCCAGCAGCCAAGATCTAGAGGAGACCCAGTACTTC.

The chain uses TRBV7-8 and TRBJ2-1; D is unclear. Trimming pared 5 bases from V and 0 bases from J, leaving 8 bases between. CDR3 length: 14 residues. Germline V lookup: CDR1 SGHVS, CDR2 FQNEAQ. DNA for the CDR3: TGTGCCAGCAGCCCTGCGGTCTCCTACAATGAGCAGTTCTTC. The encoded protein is CASSPAVSYNEQFF.

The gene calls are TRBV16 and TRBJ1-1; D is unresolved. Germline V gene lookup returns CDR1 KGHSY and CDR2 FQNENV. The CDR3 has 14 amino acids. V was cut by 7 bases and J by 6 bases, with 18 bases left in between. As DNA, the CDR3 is TGTGCCAGCACCAGCGCCATTATTACGTCTGAAGCTTTCTTT. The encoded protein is CASTSAIITSEAFF.